The clone carrying this T cell receptor beta chain has only a few counts. The CDR3 length is 13 residues. With 1 base removed from V and 4 bases from J, the gap between germline ends came to 5 bases. Germline CDR1 SGHAT, CDR2 FQNNGV. Produced via immunoSEQ multiplex PCR; TCRdb's table is partial and in-frame only. Of tens of thousands of clones in the sample, roughly three quarters were seen once. The data derive from a study of OX40 agonist ivuxolimab in advanced cancers. Study in general: Ivuxolimab doses were 0.01, 0.1, 0.3, 1.5, 3 or 10 mg/kg every 2 weeks. Having had anti-PD-1, anti-PD-L1 or anti-CTLA-4 therapy before was allowed, and approximately 40% had some.

The chain combines TRBV11-2 with TRBJ2-1; D ambiguous. This receptor was obtained from an adult with an advanced solid tumor such as melanoma, head and neck, liver or kidney cancer. The sample consisted of CD4+ or CD8+ T cells sorted from blood, taken in a trial of the OX40 agonist ivuxolimab. The CDR3 DNA reads as TGTGCCAGCAGCTTAGGTCTGTACAATGAGCAGTTCTTC. Translating gives CASSLGLYNEQFF. The full variable domain, rest sourced from reference TRBV11-2 and TRBJ2-1, is EAGVAQSPRYKIIEKRQSVAFWCNPISGHATLYWYQQILGQGPKLLIQFQNNGVVDDSQLPKDRFSAERLKGVDSTLKIQPAKLEDSAVYLCASSLGLYNEQFFGPGTRLTVL.